This is a list of T cell receptor beta chains from one sample in a study of shared clonotypes between healthy human individuals. The table came from immunoSEQ multiplex PCR; TCRdb's copy has only in-frame clones and leaves some out. The data show more than 1.2 million clones, with approximately 98.5% seen just once and under 0.45% held by the top ten. The sequenced sample consisted of naive CD4+ T cells sorted from blood. These receptors all stem from a man aged 25 to 45 in good health. Both conserved end residues are part of each CDR3. The order of the fields is clone size, D gene, CDR3 length, J gene, V gene, CDR3 DNA, CDR3 protein. The D gene is left open where the match is weak. Expanded clones are given a class, and other clones once, few, many or no size at all.

size: NA; D: NA; length: 12; J: TRBJ2-7; V: TRBV28; DNA: TGTGCCACCTCGGGATCTATCGACGAGCAGTACTTC; CDR3: CATSGSIDEQYF
size: NA; D: NA; length: 16; J: TRBJ2-2; V: TRBV5-1; DNA: TGCGCCAGCAGCTTGACTGGAATGGTTAACACCGGGGAGCTGTTTTTT; CDR3: CASSLTGMVNTGELFF
size: NA; D: TRBD1; length: 13; J: TRBJ2-7; V: TRBV7-2; DNA: TGTGCCAGCAGCCTAACAGGGGCGGTCGAGCAGTACTTC; CDR3: CASSLTGAVEQYF
size: NA; D: TRBD1; length: 14; J: TRBJ2-7; V: TRBV9; DNA: TGTGCCAGCAGCCGCGGGACAGGGGGATACGAGCAGTACTTC; CDR3: CASSRGTGGYEQYF
size: NA; D: TRBD1; length: 13; J: TRBJ2-3; V: TRBV6-5; DNA: TGTGCCAGCAGGGGGACAGGCCCAGATACGCAGTATTTT; CDR3: CASRGTGPDTQYF
size: NA; D: NA; length: 13; J: TRBJ1-2; V: TRBV7-2; DNA: TGTGCCAGCAGCGCCGACAGGCACTATGGCTACACCTTC; CDR3: CASSADRHYGYTF
size: NA; D: NA; length: 14; J: TRBJ2-1; V: TRBV6-1; DNA: TGTGCCAGCACGCAGGGAGGTCCCTACAATGAGCAGTTCTTC; CDR3: CASTQGGPYNEQFF
size: NA; D: NA; length: 16; J: TRBJ2-7; V: TRBV15; DNA: TGTGCCACCAGCAGGGTCGAGGGGCTATCGCGATACGAGCAGTACTTC; CDR3: CATSRVEGLSRYEQYF
size: NA; D: NA; length: 15; J: TRBJ2-7; V: TRBV15; DNA: TGTGCCACCAGCAGCCCTAAGGGGACCACCTACGAGCAGTACTTC; CDR3: CATSSPKGTTYEQYF
size: NA; D: NA; length: 15; J: TRBJ2-5; V: TRBV9; DNA: TGTGCCAGCAGCCCAGACACGGGGTTCAAAGAGACCCAGTACTTC; CDR3: CASSPDTGFKETQYF
size: NA; D: TRBD2; length: 14; J: TRBJ2-7; V: TRBV7-2; DNA: TGTGCCAGCAGCCCCCGGGGGGGGGTCTACGAGCAGTACTTC; CDR3: CASSPRGGVYEQYF
size: NA; D: NA; length: 15; J: TRBJ2-7; V: TRBV4-1; DNA: TGCGCCAGCAGCCAACTACCGGACGCCCGCTACGAGCAGTACTTC; CDR3: CASSQLPDARYEQYF
size: NA; D: NA; length: 14; J: TRBJ2-6; V: TRBV2; DNA: TGTGCCAGCAGCGGGAGCTCTGGGGCCAACGTCCTGACTTTC; CDR3: CASSGSSGANVLTF
size: NA; D: NA; length: 18; J: TRBJ2-4; V: TRBV7-9; DNA: TGTGCCAGCAGCTTGATGGCCCCCGGGGTTTTACCCAAAAACATTCAGTACTTC; CDR3: CASSLMAPGVLPKNIQYF
size: NA; D: NA; length: 15; J: TRBJ2-3; V: TRBV5-1; DNA: TGCGCCAGCAGCTTGTACGGCAGGGGTGGAGATACGCAGTATTTT; CDR3: CASSLYGRGGDTQYF
size: NA; D: NA; length: 14; J: TRBJ2-7; V: TRBV12-5; DNA: TGTGCTAGTGCCCGAAACGCTCTAGCGCATGAGCAGTACTTC; CDR3: CASARNALAHEQYF
size: NA; D: NA; length: 17; J: TRBJ1-1; V: TRBV7-9; DNA: TGTGCCAGCAGCAAATATCAAACAGGGAAAGGACACACTGAAGCTTTCTTT; CDR3: CASSKYQTGKGHTEAFF
size: NA; D: NA; length: 13; J: TRBJ2-5; V: TRBV5-1; DNA: TGCGCCAGCAGCTTGGACACCCAAGAGACCCAGTACTTC; CDR3: CASSLDTQETQYF
size: NA; D: NA; length: 12; J: TRBJ1-5; V: TRBV6-1; DNA: TGTGCCAGCAGTGAAGAAGATCAGCCCCAGCATTTT; CDR3: CASSEEDQPQHF
size: NA; D: TRBD2; length: 14; J: TRBJ2-7; V: TRBV5-5; DNA: TGTGCCAGCAGCTTACGTCCGGGACTAGGCCCCCCCCACTTC; CDR3: CASSLRPGLGPPHF
size: NA; D: TRBD1; length: 19; J: TRBJ1-2; V: TRBV11-3; DNA: TGTGCCAGCAGCTGCACCGATAAGGGACAGGGGCCGAGGAACTATGGCTACACCTTC; CDR3: CASSCTDKGQGPRNYGYTF
size: NA; D: NA; length: 14; J: TRBJ2-7; V: TRBV6-1; DNA: TGTGCCAGCAGTGAACTAGCGACCTCCTACGAGCAGTACTTC; CDR3: CASSELATSYEQYF
size: NA; D: NA; length: 15; J: TRBJ2-2; V: TRBV4-1; DNA: TGCGCCAGCAGCCCCCGGGCGCTAAACACCGGGGAGCTGTTTTTT; CDR3: CASSPRALNTGELFF
size: NA; D: NA; length: 15; J: TRBJ2-7; V: TRBV4-3; DNA: TGCGCCAGCAGCCCCGATCTTTTTCGTCTCTACGAGCAGTACTTC; CDR3: CASSPDLFRLYEQYF
size: NA; D: TRBD1; length: 16; J: TRBJ2-1; V: TRBV28; DNA: TGTGCCAGCAGACCGTCCGGGACAGGGTACTACAATGAGCAGTTCTTC; CDR3: CASRPSGTGYYNEQFF
size: NA; D: NA; length: 14; J: TRBJ2-7; V: TRBV10-1; DNA: TGCGCCAGCACCGCAGGGGGGGACTCCTACGAGCAGTACTTC; CDR3: CASTAGGDSYEQYF
size: NA; D: TRBD1; length: 16; J: TRBJ2-1; V: TRBV7-3; DNA: TGTGCCAGCAGCTTCGCCGGGACAGGGTCCTACAATGAGCAGTTCTTC; CDR3: CASSFAGTGSYNEQFF
size: NA; D: NA; length: 15; J: TRBJ1-2; V: TRBV19; DNA: TGTGCCAGTAGTATCTTGATGAGGCCTGTTAATGGCTACACCTTC; CDR3: CASSILMRPVNGYTF
size: NA; D: NA; length: 14; J: TRBJ2-7; V: TRBV19; DNA: TGTGCCAGTAGTATAGGTGGGACCGGGGGTGAGCAGTACTTC; CDR3: CASSIGGTGGEQYF
size: NA; D: NA; length: 17; J: TRBJ2-5; V: TRBV28; DNA: TGTGCCAGCAGTTCGTATCCTAGGGGACGGATAAAAGAGACCCAGTACTTC; CDR3: CASSSYPRGRIKETQYF
size: NA; D: TRBD2; length: 16; J: TRBJ2-7; V: TRBV11-2; DNA: TGTGCCAGCAGATTGGGACTAGCGGTAAACTCCTACGAGCAGTACTTC; CDR3: CASRLGLAVNSYEQYF
size: NA; D: TRBD2; length: 15; J: TRBJ2-1; V: TRBV11-2; DNA: TGTGCCAGCAGCCGGACTAGCGGGACCTACAATGAGCAGTTCTTC; CDR3: CASSRTSGTYNEQFF
size: once; D: NA; length: 14; J: TRBJ1-2; V: TRBV6-1; DNA: TGTGCCAGCAGTCCGCTAGTTTATCTCTCTGGCTACACCTTC; CDR3: CASSPLVYLSGYTF
size: NA; D: TRBD1; length: 13; J: TRBJ2-7; V: TRBV11-2; DNA: TGTGCCAGCAGCTTCAGGGGGCCCATCGAGCAGTACTTC; CDR3: CASSFRGPIEQYF
size: NA; D: NA; length: 17; J: TRBJ2-3; V: TRBV4-1; DNA: TGCGCCAGCAGCCAAGTAGACCGGGGATATCTCACAGATACGCAGTATTTT; CDR3: CASSQVDRGYLTDTQYF
size: NA; D: NA; length: 11; J: TRBJ2-7; V: TRBV5-1; DNA: TGCGCCAGCAGCGTAAGCTACGAGCAGTACTTC; CDR3: CASSVSYEQYF
size: NA; D: TRBD1; length: 17; J: TRBJ1-3; V: TRBV9; DNA: TGTGCCAGCAGCGGAGACAGGGTGGGCTTCTCTGGAAACACCATATATTTT; CDR3: CASSGDRVGFSGNTIYF
size: NA; D: NA; length: 14; J: TRBJ1-2; V: TRBV28; DNA: TGTGCCAGCAGCCCGGACCCCAGGAGCTATGGCTACACCTTC; CDR3: CASSPDPRSYGYTF
size: NA; D: NA; length: 13; J: TRBJ2-5; V: TRBV7-2; DNA: TGTGCCAGCAGCGACTCCCCCATTGAGACCCAGTACTTC; CDR3: CASSDSPIETQYF
size: NA; D: TRBD2; length: 16; J: TRBJ2-5; V: TRBV5-4; DNA: TGTGCCAGCAGCCCGGTACCAGCGGGAGGGCAAGAGACCCAGTACTTC; CDR3: CASSPVPAGGQETQYF
size: NA; D: NA; length: 19; J: TRBJ2-1; V: TRBV1; DNA: TGCACCAGCAGCTGCCGACTAGCGGGAGTTCCCCCATCCTACAATGAGCAGTTCTTC; CDR3: CTSSCRLAGVPPSYNEQFF
size: NA; D: TRBD1; length: 13; J: TRBJ2-7; V: TRBV9; DNA: TGTGCCAGCAGCGGACAGGGATGGGGCGAGCAGTACTTC; CDR3: CASSGQGWGEQYF
size: NA; D: NA; length: 14; J: TRBJ1-2; V: TRBV9; DNA: TGTGCCAGCAGCCCCCAACCAGCCTTGTTGGGCTACACCTTC; CDR3: CASSPQPALLGYTF
size: NA; D: NA; length: 15; J: TRBJ2-5; V: TRBV30; DNA: TGTGCCTGGAGTGTACAGACAACCAACCAGGAGACCCAGTACTTC; CDR3: CAWSVQTTNQETQYF
size: NA; D: NA; length: 14; J: TRBJ2-7; V: TRBV10-2; DNA: TGCGCCAGCAAAGGGGCTAGCTTGCCCTACGAGCAGTACTTC; CDR3: CASKGASLPYEQYF
size: NA; D: NA; length: 13; J: TRBJ2-3; V: TRBV5-1; DNA: TGCGCCAGCAGCTTGATTAGCACAGATACGCAGTATTTT; CDR3: CASSLISTDTQYF
size: once; D: NA; length: 15; J: TRBJ1-1; V: TRBV4-1; DNA: TGCGCCAGCAGCCAAGACCAGGGTTACGGCACTGAAGCTTTCTTT; CDR3: CASSQDQGYGTEAFF
size: NA; D: TRBD2; length: 16; J: TRBJ2-5; V: TRBV11-2; DNA: TGTGCCAGCAGCTTAGGTTGGGCCGCGGGAGAAGAGACCCAGTACTTC; CDR3: CASSLGWAAGEETQYF
size: NA; D: NA; length: 14; J: TRBJ2-7; V: TRBV11-2; DNA: TGTGCCAGCAGGAATTACGACAGCGCCTACGAGCAGTACTTC; CDR3: CASRNYDSAYEQYF